This T cell receptor beta chain was found in a study of monozygotic twins with inflammatory bowel disease. TCRdb re-called the 5' RACE reads; every CDR3 protein appears as one record, without DNA. The sample has around 200,000 distinct CDR3 sequences. In germline, CDR1 is MNHNS, CDR2 SASEGT. The CDR3 is made up of 15 amino acids. Investigators pulled total RNA out of whole blood and did not sort T cells. This chain joins TRBV6-1 and TRBJ2-7; the TRBD2 assignment by TCRdb is unverifiable without DNA. The sequencing input was blood. The sequence derives from a human donor with ulcerative colitis or Crohn's disease, or a healthy co-twin of an affected twin (not recorded which). CDR3 sequence reads: CASSLGGGISYEQYF.